Detailed here is one T cell receptor (beta chain). Its specificity is unknown. For the second PCR, which ran for about 6 to 12 cycles, a sample-barcoded 5' primer and a J-beta primer mix were used. Every individual sample yielded 2.5 million or more paired-end reads (each containing CDR3). One entry per CDR3 protein results from TCRdb running MiXCR on the 5' RACE reads. The sample holds hundreds of thousands of distinct CDR3 sequences, roughly 32% seen once. The data belong to a study of blood T cells in healthy people across ages. Overall study: Template switching recovered approximately one barcoded beta molecule for every two T cells. Study results and limitations: A roughly linear age-dependent decrease characterized TCR beta diversity per million T cells.

Trimming took off 3 bases at V and 1 base at J, with 9 bases between the two ends. Germline CDR1 is DFQATT and CDR2 is SNEGSKA (reference sequence). The CDR3 totals 13 residues. Peripheral blood from each donor was collected in a volume of roughly 9.2 milliliters. Material: blood. This sequence was found in a woman of 80 years or more in good health. V and J are TRBV20-1 and TRBJ1-1; no definite D call. This CDR3 reads CSASVGGNTEAFF. The CDR3 DNA follows: TGCAGTGCTAGTGTCGGAGGGAACACTGAAGCTTTCTTT.